The 21 T cell receptor beta chains below were found in one sample sequenced in a study of identical twins. TCRdb ran MiXCR on the 5' RACE reads and lists one entry per CDR3 protein. The table lists a few hundred thousand distinct CDR3 sequences, roughly 10% of them singletons. Sequencing input: naive T cells sorted from blood. These TCRs come from a woman between 50 and 59 years old in good health.

The rearrangement joins TRBV9 to TRBJ1-3, with 11 nucleotides matching TRBD1. Germline CDR1 is SGDLS and CDR2 is YYNGEE. This CDR3 comprises 17 residues. Trimming cost V 3 bases and J 4 bases; bases outside gene matches: 9. CDR3 loop: CASSASGTGGQGNTIYF. CDR3 sequence (DNA): TGTGCCAGCAGCGCTTCCGGGACAGGGGGGCAAGGAAACACCATATATTTT.

The CDR3 reads CASSPSWDKNIQYF. The CDR3 nucleotides are TGCGCCAGCAGCCCCTCCTGGGACAAAAACATTCAGTACTTC. The chain joins TRBV4-1 to TRBJ2-4; D not resolved. The germline V gene has CDR1 MGHRA and CDR2 YSYEKL. The CDR3 has 14 amino acids. Trimming removed 4 bases at V and 3 bases at J, with 10 bases between.

This clonotype occurred a few times. V is TRBV5-1 and J is TRBJ2-7; 13 positions agree with TRBD2. CDR1 is SGHRS, CDR2 YFSETQ, per germline. The CDR3 has 15 residues. After removal of 1 base from V and 3 bases from J, the junction contained 1 base not matched to a gene. CDR3 DNA: TGCGCCAGCAGCTTGACTAGCGGGAGGGTCTACGAGCAGTACTTC. It yields the protein CASSLTSGRVYEQYF.

CDR3 nucleotides: TGTGCCAGCAGCGTAGTAACCAGGGCTAACACCGGGGAGCTGTTTTTT. This sequence encodes CASSVVTRANTGELFF. The V call is TRBV9, the J call TRBJ2-2; weak D call: TRBD1 (5 bases). CDR1 and CDR2 from the germline V gene are SGDLS and YYNGEE. The CDR3 consists of 16 residues. Trimming removed 0 bases from V and 2 bases from J, with 11 bases in between.

This clonotype was detected only a few times. This chain links TRBV7-2 with TRBJ1-4; perhaps TRBD1 as D (5 bases). V was pared by 1 base and J by 6 bases, with 9 bases between. Germline-derived CDR1 and CDR2 are SGHTA and FQGNSA. The CDR3 covers 14 residues. The chain's CDR3 is CASSLGLGDEKLFF. CDR3 DNA: TGTGCCAGCAGCTTAGGTCTGGGGGATGAAAAACTGTTTTTT. Based on the CDR3 plus reference TRBV7-2 and TRBJ1-4, the full variable domain is GAGVSQSPSNKVTEKGKDVELRCDPISGHTALYWYRQSLGQGLEFLIYFQGNSAPDKSGLPSDRFSAERTGGSVSTLTIQRTQQEDSAVYLCASSLGLGDEKLFFGSGTQLSVL.

This chain connects TRBV27 to TRBJ2-1; TRBD1 might be the D (6 bases). The CDR3 has 14 residues. Germline V gene sequence: CDR1 MNHEY, CDR2 SMNVEV (reference sequence). Between the trimmed V and J ends, which lost 0 bases and 5 bases, there was a span of 8 bases. The CDR3 DNA sequence: TGTGCCAGCAGTTTATCGGGGGCCCACAATGAGCAGTTCTTC. It is translated as CASSLSGAHNEQFF.

A few counts support this clonotype. The chain combines TRBV3-1 with TRBJ2-7; D is unresolved. The CDR3 consists of 12 residues. V shed 8 bases and J shed 0 bases, with 8 bases lying between them. Germline CDR1 and CDR2: LGHDT and YNNKEL (reference sequence). CDR3 DNA sequence: TGTGCCAGCGGAAAGAGCTCCTACGAGCAGTACTTC. Its translation is CASGKSSYEQYF.

This clonotype was counted only a few times. The chain employs TRBV24-1 and TRBJ2-1, with D tentatively TRBD1 or TRBD2 (5 bases each). V gave up 1 base and J gave up 7 bases, with 13 bases separating them. The V gene's germline CDR1 is KGHDR and CDR2 SFDVKD. The CDR3 has 15 amino acids. The CDR3 nucleotides read TGTGCCACCAGTGATTTAGACTCCGAGGGGAATGAGCAGTTCTTC. Its translation is CATSDLDSEGNEQFF.

In this sample, this clonotype turned up a few times. This chain uses TRBV7-3 with TRBJ2-2, with no clear D. V was clipped by 4 bases and J by 0 bases, with 9 bases between them. The CDR3 consists of 15 residues. CDR1 is SGHTA and CDR2 is FQGTGA in the germline V gene. The CDR3 nucleotides are TGTGCCAGCAGCTCGGGTCCTCCGAACACCGGGGAGCTGTTTTTT. Residues: CASSSGPPNTGELFF.

This clonotype has just a few counts. This chain links TRBV20-1 with TRBJ2-2; D unclear. There are 14 residues in the CDR3. Germline values: CDR1 DFQATT, CDR2 SNEGSKA (reference sequence). Trimming cost V 0 bases and J 6 bases, with 11 bases left between them. Written as DNA, the CDR3 is TGCAGTGCTAGAGATCTGGAGTTTGCCGGGGAGCTGTTTTTT. Translation: CSARDLEFAGELFF.

This clonotype was counted a few times. The CDR3: CASSFTTENLNTEAFF. CDR3 nucleotides: TGTGCCAGCAGCTTTACGACAGAAAATTTGAACACTGAAGCTTTCTTT. The chain is built from TRBV7-2 and TRBJ1-1, with D possibly being TRBD1 (5 bases). CDR1 is SGHTA and CDR2 is FQGNSA in the germline V gene. The CDR3 totals 16 residues. V lost 3 bases and J 0 bases, leaving 14 bases between the germline ends.

The gene calls are TRBV28 and TRBJ2-3, with TRBD1 matching over 8 bases. Germline CDR1 is MDHEN and CDR2 is SYDVKM. This CDR3 region has 15 residues. V dropped 6 bases and J dropped 2; count of bases not matched to a gene: 7. The CDR3 DNA reads as TGTGCCAGCAGGTTACAGGGGGTCCCCACAGATACGCAGTATTTT. This encodes CASRLQGVPTDTQYF.

This chain links TRBV5-1 with TRBJ1-2; D not certain. The CDR3 is 14 residues long. Trimming cost V 1 base and J 3 bases, with 10 bases left between them. The germline gives CDR1 SGHRS, CDR2 YFSETQ. This CDR3 reads CASSLLGQHYGYTF. In DNA, the CDR3 is TGCGCCAGCAGCTTGTTAGGTCAGCACTATGGCTACACCTTC.

V usage is TRBV27 and J usage is TRBJ2-1; 7 nucleotides agree with TRBD2. The CDR3 consists of 17 residues. Germline CDR1 is MNHEY and CDR2 is SMNVEV (reference sequence). J gave up 5 bases and V 5 bases, and 15 bases lay outside the gene matches. The CDR3 spells CASSTLKAGVFHNEQFF. In DNA, the CDR3 is TGTGCCAGCAGTACCTTGAAGGCGGGAGTCTTTCACAATGAGCAGTTCTTC.

This clonotype has more than one count but fewer than ten. The V gene is TRBV20-1, the J gene TRBJ2-3; possibly TRBD2 for D (6 bases). Trimming took 3 bases from V and 0 from J, leaving 10 bases between them. This CDR3 comprises 14 residues. Germline CDR1 reads DFQATT; CDR2 reads SNEGSKA (reference sequence). The CDR3 spells CSASGRGSTDTQYF. The CDR3 nucleotides are TGCAGTGCTAGTGGGCGGGGAAGCACAGATACGCAGTATTTT.

This clonotype was found many times. The chain uses TRBV12-3 or TRBV12-4 and TRBJ2-1, with 12 bases identical to TRBD1. The CDR3 is 15 amino acids. V was clipped by 3 bases and J by 7 bases; unmatched bases: 4. The CDR3 DNA sequence: TGTGCCAGCAGTTTCGGGGGACAGGGGGCTAATGAGCAGTTCTTC. Translating it yields CASSFGGQGANEQFF.

This clonotype was observed many times. The gene calls are TRBV7-9 and TRBJ1-6; D is ambiguous. The V end was cut by 2 bases, the J end by 6 bases, with 5 bases between. Germline V gene lookup returns CDR1 SEHNR and CDR2 FQNEAQ (reference sequence). CDR3 size: 13 residues. This chain's CDR3 is CASSLSVNSPLHF. The CDR3 DNA reads TGTGCCAGCAGCTTATCTGTTAATTCACCCCTCCACTTT.

The table lists this clonotype with many counts. The chain joins TRBV12-3 or TRBV12-4 to TRBJ1-2, with 7 positions matching TRBD1. The ends lost 3 bases at V and 8 bases at J; junction bases unmatched: 6. The CDR3 runs to 13 residues. CDR3 region: CASSFSGGGGYTF. CDR3 nucleotide sequence: TGTGCCAGCAGTTTTTCAGGGGGAGGAGGCTACACCTTC.

This clonotype came up a few times. This chain joins TRBV29-1 and TRBJ1-1; TRBD1 is a possible D gene (5 bases). Germline values: CDR1 SQVTM, CDR2 ANQGSEA. The CDR3 is made up of 14 amino acids. The V end lost 5 bases, the J end lost 1 base, and 14 bases lay between the germline ends. The CDR3 coding sequence is TGCAGCGTTCGACCGGGACCCAGGAACACTGAAGCTTTCTTT. Translation: CSVRPGPRNTEAFF.

This clonotype was detected ten times or more. The rearrangement uses TRBV20-1 and TRBJ2-5; D gene uncertain. The V gene lost 3 bases and the J gene lost 2 bases, with 10 bases spanning the gap. This CDR3 is built from 13 residues. Germline V gives CDR1 DFQATT, CDR2 SNEGSKA (reference sequence). As DNA, the CDR3 is TGCAGTGCTAGTAGGTTCCCTCAAGAGACCCAGTACTTC. Protein sequence: CSASRFPQETQYF.

Only a few counts were recorded for this clonotype. The J gene is TRBJ2-5, the V gene TRBV20-1; D uncertain. V lost 0 bases and J lost 5, with 4 bases in between. The germline CDR1 and CDR2 sequences are DFQATT and SNEGSKA (reference sequence). The CDR3 is made up of 11 amino acids. CDR3 residues: CSARETETQYF. CDR3 DNA: TGCAGTGCTAGAGAGACTGAGACCCAGTACTTC.